This T cell receptor (beta chain) was profiled in a study of beta chain features in type 1 diabetes. The CDR3 is 12 residues long. CDR1 SQVTM and CDR2 ANQGSEA come from the germline V gene. Expressed TCRB transcripts got sequenced, as all isolated RNA was reverse transcribed. Measured with immunoSEQ multiplex PCR; TCRdb has only the in-frame clones, and not every one. Of more than 550,000 clones listed, over 12% are singletons. Study outcomes and limitations: TCRB CDR3 length was moderately but significantly reduced in all four CD4+ subsets of Type 1 diabetes patients.

Comments on this clone: Its antigen remains unknown.

Sequences were obtained from naive CD4+ T cells from blood. The sequence derives from a man between 18 and 35 years old with type 1 diabetes. The chain employs TRBV29-1 and TRBJ2-2; D perhaps matches TRBD2 (6 bases). For the CDR3, the DNA is TGCAGTGGGGGGAAGAACACCGGGGAGCTGTTTTTT. It yields the protein CSGGKNTGELFF.